Presented here are 8 T cell receptor beta chains from one specimen sequenced in a study of tumor and adjacent non-tumor tissue in lung cancer. TCRbeta libraries were built with three rounds of nested PCR, modified from ARM-PCR. TCRdb re-called the multiplex PCR reads with MiXCR, one entry per CDR3 protein. The data hold roughly 67,000 distinct CDR3 sequences, with roughly 56% observed a single time. RNA was extracted from bulk tissue without any cell sorting. The sequencing input was lung tumor tissue. The receptor set was obtained from a man in his forties or fifties with non-small cell lung cancer.

Concerning this clonotype: Likely a read error: the CDR3 ends without its conserved phenylalanine or tryptophan. The chain uses TRBV11-2 and TRBJ1-5; 8 bases are shared with TRBD1. This CDR3 has 16 residues. CDR1 and CDR2 (germline): SGHAT, FQNNGV. After removal of 4 bases from V and 9 bases from J, the junction contained 14 bases not matched to a gene. The CDR3 DNA follows: TGTGCCAGCAGCTCACACACAGGACAGGGTGATCCGCCCCAGCATTCT. It yields the protein CASSSHTGQGDPPQHS.

In DNA form, the CDR3 reads TGTGCCAGCAGTGGGCGTAGCGGGGCCTCAGAGCAGTTCTTC. This codes for CASSGRSGASEQFF. The genes are TRBV2 and TRBJ2-1; 8 bases map to TRBD2. Germline loops: CDR1 SNHLY, CDR2 FYNNEI. With 4 bases clipped from V and 10 bases from J, the junction kept 9 bases outside the gene matches. The CDR3 covers 14 residues.

A remark on this clonotype: A read error may be the cause here, since a much bigger clone is one base away. V usage is TRBV6-6 and J usage is TRBJ2-1, with 10 bases that match TRBD2. The germline V gene has CDR1 MNHNY and CDR2 SVGAGI (reference sequence). The CDR3 totals 17 residues. Here the CDR3 reads CASSRLGLAGAYNERFF. CDR3 DNA sequence: TGTGCCAGCAGTCGGTTAGGGCTAGCGGGAGCTTACAATGAGCGGTTCTTC.

About this clonotype: This could be a read error, since a much larger clone is one nucleotide away. Without the conserved terminal phenylalanine or tryptophan, this CDR3 likely stems from a read error. V usage is TRBV24-1 and J usage is TRBJ2-7; D gene ambiguous. Germline-derived CDR1 and CDR2 are KGHDR and SFDVKD. V was cut by 5 bases and J by 3 bases, with 7 bases left in between. The CDR3 is 12 amino acids. CDR3 loop: CATSGGSYEQYI. DNA for the CDR3: TGTGCCACCAGTGGGGGAAGCTACGAGCAGTACATC.

This clonotype was seen at least ten times. The V and J genes are TRBV30 and TRBJ1-1; D is undetermined. Trimming removed 2 bases at V and 9 bases at J, with 13 bases between. Germline assignment: CDR1 GTSNPN and CDR2 SVGIG (reference sequence). This CDR3 contains 12 residues. The CDR3 sequence: CAWSKKRVKAFF. In nucleotides, the CDR3 is TGTGCCTGGAGTAAAAAAAGGGTGAAAGCTTTCTTT.

As concerns this clonotype: A clone one base away is much larger, so this may be a read error. This rearrangement joins TRBV6-1 to TRBJ1-3; D remains ambiguous. The germline CDR1 and CDR2 sequences are MNHNS and SASEGT. CDR3 length equals 13 residues. The CDR3 spells CVSSETTGNTIYF. For the CDR3, the DNA is TGTGTCAGCAGTGAAACTACTGGAAACACCATATATTTT.

This clonotype appeared a few times. A much larger clone lies one base from this, so it may be a read error. This chain connects TRBV20-1 to TRBJ2-5; TRBD1 or TRBD2 may be the D gene (5 bases each). Germline V gene data show CDR1 as DFQATT and CDR2 as SNEGSKA (reference sequence). The CDR3 runs 14 residues. V lost 5 bases, J lost 5 bases, and 18 bases lay in between. CDR3 in amino acids: CSADGDAVRETQYF. DNA of the CDR3: TGCAGTGCTGATGGGGACGCCGTCAGGGAGACCCAGTACTTC.

The chain is built from TRBV2 and TRBJ1-6; D possibly corresponds to TRBD1 (6 bases). The CDR3 is made up of 13 amino acids. V lost 6 bases and J 11 bases, leaving 14 bases between the germline ends. Per germline, CDR1 SNHLY and CDR2 FYNNEI. In DNA, the CDR3 is TGTGCCAGCAGACTACAGGGATATACACCCCTCCACTTT. Protein sequence: CASRLQGYTPLHF. Together with reference TRBV2 and TRBJ1-6, the CDR3 gives the full variable domain: EPEVTQTPSHQVTQMGQEVILRCVPISNHLYFYWYRQILGQKVEFLVSFYNNEISEKSEIFDDQFSVERPDGSNFTLKIRSTKLEDSAMYFCASRLQGYTPLHFGNGTRLTVT.